The rows below give T cell receptor beta chains drawn from one sample of a study of blood T cell repertoires in COVID-19. Profiling relied on immunoSEQ multiplex PCR, and the TCRdb table lists in-frame clones only, not all of them. The repertoire holds 150,000 to 200,000 clones, with 88% as singletons. The sequenced sample consisted of peripheral blood. The receptors shown here come from a woman aged 30 to 39 with acute or convalescent COVID-19. Each CDR3 is given with its conserved first and last residue. D genes are given only for firm matches. Clone size is given for some rows only: seen once, a few or many times, or a class if the clone is expanded.

V gene: TRBV12-5; J gene: TRBJ2-2; D gene: -; clone size: -; CDR3 DNA: TGTGCTAGTGGCTTCTCTTCTATTTCCGGGGAGCTGTTTTTT; CDR3 protein: CASGFSSISGELFF
V gene: TRBV15; J gene: TRBJ1-2; D gene: -; clone size: few; CDR3 DNA: TGTGCCACCAGCAGAGCGGAGTCCTATGGCTACACCTTC; CDR3 protein: CATSRAESYGYTF
V gene: TRBV5-8; J gene: TRBJ2-1; D gene: TRBD1; clone size: -; CDR3 DNA: TGTGCCAGCAGCTTGGCACCGAAGGGGGCCAATGAGCAGTTCTTC; CDR3 protein: CASSLAPKGANEQFF
V gene: TRBV2; J gene: TRBJ2-1; D gene: -; clone size: -; CDR3 DNA: TGTGCCAGCAGTGAAGGGTCGTTCGCGTTCAATGAGCAGTTCTTC; CDR3 protein: CASSEGSFAFNEQFF
V gene: TRBV29-1; J gene: TRBJ2-5; D gene: -; clone size: -; CDR3 DNA: TGCAGCGTTGAGGCACTAGTGCCCGAGACCCAGTACTTC; CDR3 protein: CSVEALVPETQYF
V gene: TRBV14; J gene: TRBJ1-5; D gene: -; clone size: -; CDR3 DNA: TGTGCCAGCAGCAAGAACGAAGGGGAGCCCCAGCATTTT; CDR3 protein: CASSKNEGEPQHF
V gene: TRBV5-1; J gene: TRBJ2-1; D gene: TRBD1; clone size: -; CDR3 DNA: TGCGCCAGCAGCTTGACCCCGGACAGGGCTGGTGAGCAGTTCTTC; CDR3 protein: CASSLTPDRAGEQFF
V gene: TRBV28; J gene: TRBJ2-3; D gene: -; clone size: once; CDR3 DNA: TGTGCCAGCAGTTTCGCAGCGGATGGTCTCCCGGATACGCAGTATTTT; CDR3 protein: CASSFAADGLPDTQYF
V gene: TRBV10-3; J gene: TRBJ2-1; D gene: TRBD1; clone size: -; CDR3 DNA: TGTGCCGCAGCAGACAGGGGCGGCTACAATGAGCAGTTCTTC; CDR3 protein: CAAADRGGYNEQFF
V gene: TRBV30; J gene: TRBJ2-3; D gene: -; clone size: -; CDR3 DNA: TGTGCCTGGAGTGCGGGACCTTGGGAGGCAGATACGCAGTATTTT; CDR3 protein: CAWSAGPWEADTQYF
V gene: TRBV29-1; J gene: TRBJ2-7; D gene: -; clone size: -; CDR3 DNA: TGCAGCGTTTTTGGAGGCTACGAGCAGTACTTC; CDR3 protein: CSVFGGYEQYF
V gene: TRBV19; J gene: TRBJ2-1; D gene: TRBD2; clone size: few; CDR3 DNA: TGTGCCAGTAGTATAGGGGGGACTAGCGGGAGGTATGAGCAGTTCTTC; CDR3 protein: CASSIGGTSGRYEQFF
V gene: TRBV29-1; J gene: TRBJ1-2; D gene: -; clone size: -; CDR3 DNA: TGCAGCGCCGGCCGGGACAATGGCTACACCTTC; CDR3 protein: CSAGRDNGYTF
V gene: TRBV28; J gene: TRBJ2-1; D gene: TRBD2; clone size: -; CDR3 DNA: TGTGCCAGCAGATTGGGACTAGCGGGAGGGCGGGGATACAATGAGCAGTTCTTC; CDR3 protein: CASRLGLAGGRGYNEQFF